This T cell receptor (beta chain) appears in the sequencing data of a study of blood T cell repertoires in COVID-19. V lost 2 bases and J lost 0, with 11 bases in between. CDR1 is KGHSH and CDR2 is LQKENI in the germline V gene. The CDR3 has 16 residues. In the authors' workflow: Amplification with reference gene primers provided the estimates of nucleated cell counts. Using immunoSEQ multiplex PCR, the repertoire was profiled, and TCRdb retains in-frame clones only, with some absent. V and J calls and clone size come straight from that table; D and trimming were deduced from the DNA. The repertoire holds some 45,000 clones, 80% to 95% seen once, with about 12% in the top ten.

Sequences were obtained from peripheral blood. The receptor was isolated from a human donor in a cohort sampled during active COVID-19. The genes are TRBV18 and TRBJ1-3; D not certain. The CDR3 DNA reads as TGTGCCAGCTCACCATCAGTTACTAACTCTGGAAACACCATATATTTT. Protein product: CASSPSVTNSGNTIYF.